This record covers a single TCR beta chain. Antigen specificity is unknown. The data were obtained in a study of T-cell reconstitution after alpha-beta-depleted transplantation in children. Study observations and caveats: Day-60 TCRbeta diversity that was high in some patients was derived from surviving recipient T cells and thymic progenitors.

The CDR3 is 15 residues long. V lost 1 base to trimming and J lost 4 bases, with 13 bases between them. Germline lookup yields CDR1 SGHVS and CDR2 FQNEAQ. The library targeted TCRbeta and was prepared with unique molecular identifiers. Using its own MiXCR run on the PCR reads, TCRdb lists one record per CDR3 protein. This sample has 200,000 to 250,000 distinct CDR3 sequences, with about a tenth found just once. The source material was PBMCs, sampled before TCRalphabeta/CD19-depleted stem cell transplant. The V and J genes are TRBV7-8 and TRBJ2-5, with D tentatively TRBD1 (5 bases). The receptor comes from a child in the first two years of life with acute myeloid leukemia, due to receive a stem cell transplant. CDR3: CASSLVDGAGETQYF. As DNA, the CDR3 is TGTGCCAGCAGCTTAGTCGATGGGGCTGGAGAGACCCAGTACTTC.